The 27 T cell receptor beta chains listed next were all sequenced from one sample in a study of beta chain features in type 1 diabetes. Isolated RNA was reverse transcribed in full, so expressed TCRB transcripts were sequenced. TCRdb's copy holds only in-frame clones and misses some; the assay was immunoSEQ multiplex PCR. The sample contains under 950,000 clones, 17% of which appear only once. The specimen sequenced was naive CD4+ T cells from blood. These receptors were collected from a woman in her late teens or twenties in good health.

The chain uses TRBV29-1 and TRBJ2-1; D not certain. CDR3 length: 13 amino acids. CDR1 SQVTM and CDR2 ANQGSEA come from the germline V gene. CDR3 protein: CNALAAAYNEQFF. The CDR3 region has the DNA TGCAACGCCTTGGCAGCCGCCTACAATGAGCAGTTCTTC.

The sample holds a few counts of this clone. The chain employs TRBV15 and TRBJ2-5, with D possibly being TRBD1 or TRBD2 (5 bases each). This CDR3 has 15 amino acids. Germline values: CDR1 LNHNV, CDR2 YYDKDF (reference sequence). The V gene lost 5 bases and the J gene lost 6 bases, with 19 bases spanning the gap. The CDR3: CATSGLLGLGQTQYF. CDR3 DNA sequence: TGTGCCACCAGCGGATTGCTCGGACTGGGGCAGACCCAGTACTTC.

The rearrangement uses TRBV5-4 and TRBJ2-5; D is unclear. Germline V lookup: CDR1 SGHNT, CDR2 YYREEE (reference sequence). CDR3 length equals 15 residues. V dropped 5 bases and J dropped 2 bases, with 16 bases sitting between them. CDR3 nucleotides: TGTGCCAGCAGTTCTCCAGCCGTGAGGCAAGAGACCCAGTACTTC. Its translation: CASSSPAVRQETQYF. The variable domain in full, with the rest retrieved from reference TRBV5-4 and TRBJ2-5, is ETGVTQSPTHLIKTRGQQVTLRCSSQSGHNTVSWYQQALGQGPQFIFQYYREEENGRGNFPPRFSGLQFPNYSSELNVNALELDDSALYLCASSSPAVRQETQYFGPGTRLLVL.

The chain joins TRBV10-1 to TRBJ2-1; D remains ambiguous. The germline CDR1 and CDR2 sequences are WNHNN and SYGVQD (reference sequence). This CDR3 region has 14 residues. V was pared by 2 bases and J by 7 bases, with 12 bases between. CDR3 sequence: CASSEHLWNNEQFF. In DNA form, the CDR3 reads TGCGCCAGCAGTGAGCATCTGTGGAATAATGAGCAGTTCTTC.

V gene TRBV2 combines with J gene TRBJ2-3; 7 bases align to TRBD2. CDR3 length equals 14 residues. CDR1 and CDR2 from the germline V gene are SNHLY and FYNNEI. Germline trimming cut 6 bases from V and 5 bases from J; bases unmatched to any gene: 8. CDR3 in amino acids: CASRGGNGRDTQYF. In DNA, the CDR3 is TGTGCCAGCAGGGGAGGGAACGGGCGAGATACGCAGTATTTT.

CDR3 in DNA: TGTGCCAGCAGCTTAGCGGCTAGCGGACAAGAGACCCAGTACTTC. It yields the protein CASSLAASGQETQYF. J is TRBJ2-5 and V is TRBV11-2; 7 bases line up with TRBD2. The junction had 4 bases not matched to a gene; V was cut back by 1 base and J by 2 bases. This CDR3 comprises 15 residues. Germline CDR1 is SGHAT and CDR2 is FQNNGV.

The rearrangement joins TRBV10-3 to TRBJ2-1; weak D call: TRBD2 (6 bases). Germline lookup yields CDR1 ENHRY and CDR2 SYGVKD. Deletions cut 0 bases from V and 8 bases from J, with 11 bases between. The CDR3 consists of 14 residues. CDR3 amino acids: CAISESVRDHEQFF. CDR3 sequence (DNA): TGTGCCATCAGTGAGTCCGTGCGGGACCATGAGCAGTTCTTC.

This rearrangement joins TRBV14 to TRBJ1-1; weak D call: TRBD1 (6 bases). The CDR3 runs 17 residues. CDR1 and CDR2 (germline): SGHDN, FVKESK. The ends were cut back, 4 bases at V and 10 bases at J, with 28 bases in the middle. The CDR3, as DNA: TGTGCCAGCAGCCCACTCGGGGGCGTCGGGGGAGGGACGGGAGCTTTCTTT. Its translation: CASSPLGGVGGGTGAFF.

The table lists this clone with a few counts. The chain links TRBV7-3 to TRBJ2-1; D not certain. There are 13 residues in the CDR3. Trimming took off 3 bases at V and 4 bases at J, with 7 bases between the two ends. Germline CDR1 SGHTA, CDR2 FQGTGA. The CDR3 sequence: CASSLAKYNEQFF. Here the CDR3 DNA reads TGTGCCAGCAGCTTGGCCAAATACAATGAGCAGTTCTTC. Together with reference TRBV7-3 and TRBJ2-1, the CDR3 gives the full variable domain: GAGVSQTPSNKVTEKGKYVELRCDPISGHTALYWYRQSLGQGPEFLIYFQGTGAADDSGLPNDRFFAVRPEGSVSTLKIQRTERGDSAVYLCASSLAKYNEQFFGPGTRLTVL.

V and J are TRBV5-1 and TRBJ2-5, with TRBD2 identical over 10 bases. Germline V lookup: CDR1 SGHRS, CDR2 YFSETQ. V lost 1 base, J lost 5 bases, and 5 bases stayed unmatched. The CDR3 spans 15 residues. Written as DNA, the CDR3 is TGCGCCAGCAGCTTGTTAGCGGGAGGACCTGAGACCCAGTACTTC. It is translated as CASSLLAGGPETQYF.

This clone appeared a few times. This chain connects TRBV7-9 to TRBJ2-5; unclear D gene. The end of the DNA aligns better with TRBJ2-7, so the J call may be wrong. Germline V lookup: CDR1 SEHNR, CDR2 FQNEAQ (reference sequence). The CDR3 is made up of 14 amino acids. CDR3 coding DNA: TGTGCCAGCAGCCCACAGACGGTTTCCTACGAGCAGTACTTC. Amino acids: CASSPQTVSYEQYF.

The chain uses TRBV25-1 and TRBJ2-7, with D unresolved. This CDR3 has 13 amino acids. The V end was cut by 4 bases, the J end by 3 bases, with 10 bases between. Germline assignment: CDR1 MGHDK and CDR2 SYGVNS. CDR3 in DNA: TGTGCCAGCAGTGCCATAGTCGGCTACGAGCAGTACTTC. Protein sequence: CASSAIVGYEQYF.

V and J are TRBV2 and TRBJ1-2, with no clear D. Germline loops: CDR1 SNHLY, CDR2 FYNNEI. V lost 6 bases to trimming and J lost 0 bases, with 8 bases between them. The CDR3 is made up of 13 amino acids. The CDR3 region is CASRHPANYGYTF. In DNA, the CDR3 is TGTGCCAGCAGACACCCAGCTAACTATGGCTACACCTTC.

The chain links TRBV7-2 to TRBJ2-5; D gene uncertain. V lost 5 bases to trimming and J lost 5 bases, with 18 bases between them. The germline gives CDR1 SGHTA, CDR2 FQGNSA. The CDR3 is 15 residues long. The CDR3: CASSPLAAYGETQYF. Written as DNA, the CDR3 is TGTGCCAGCAGCCCCCTCGCGGCCTATGGGGAGACCCAGTACTTC.

This clone was seen a few times. This chain joins TRBV2 and TRBJ2-2; 7 nucleotides line up with TRBD1. Germline CDR1 is SNHLY and CDR2 is FYNNEI. Trimming cost V 8 bases and J 8 bases; bases outside gene matches: 11. The CDR3 runs to 14 residues. CDR3 in amino acids: CASAGTVKRGELFF. The CDR3 DNA is TGTGCCAGCGCCGGGACAGTCAAAAGGGGGGAGCTGTTTTTT. The whole variable domain, filled in from reference TRBV2 and TRBJ2-2, reads EPEVTQTPSHQVTQMGQEVILRCVPISNHLYFYWYRQILGQKVEFLVSFYNNEISEKSEIFDDQFSVERPDGSNFTLKIRSTKLEDSAMYFCASAGTVKRGELFFGEGSRLTVL.

V gene TRBV27 combines with J gene TRBJ2-1; D gene ambiguous. Germline CDR1 is MNHEY and CDR2 is SMNVEV (reference sequence). V was shortened by 5 bases and J by 11 bases, with 16 bases between the two germline ends. The CDR3 spans 13 residues. CDR3: CASSAKRSAKQFF. The CDR3 DNA sequence: TGTGCCAGCAGTGCCAAACGATCGGCTAAGCAGTTCTTC.

The sample holds a few counts of this clone. V is TRBV19 and J is TRBJ2-1; 8 positions agree with TRBD2. Unmatched junction bases numbered 13, after V lost 4 bases and J lost 5 bases. This CDR3 spans 17 amino acids. Looked up from germline, CDR1 is LNHDA and CDR2 is SQIVND (reference sequence). CDR3 loop: CASSKSGRAGGNNEQFF. CDR3 nucleotides: TGTGCCAGTAGTAAGTCCGGCCGGGCGGGAGGAAACAATGAGCAGTTCTTC.

The chain recombines TRBV7-9 with TRBJ2-2, with TRBD2 as a possible D gene (6 bases). The germline V and J ends were trimmed by 7 bases and 2 bases, with 11 bases remaining between them. CDR1 is SEHNR and CDR2 is FQNEAQ in the germline V gene (reference sequence). The CDR3 loop spans 14 amino acids. CDR3 in amino acids: CASTRDSNTGELFF. The CDR3 nucleotides are TGTGCCAGCACTCGGGACTCCAACACCGGGGAGCTGTTTTTT.

J is TRBJ1-4 and V is TRBV4-1, with unresolved D. The V gene's germline CDR1 is MGHRA and CDR2 YSYEKL. The CDR3 sequence is 13 residues long. V was cut by 5 bases and J by 7 bases, with 11 bases left in between. CDR3: CASSKARSEKLFF. Here the CDR3 DNA reads TGCGCCAGCAGCAAGGCAAGAAGTGAAAAACTGTTTTTT.

This clone occurred a few times. V and J are TRBV28 and TRBJ2-5, with D unresolved. The germline V gene encodes CDR1 MDHEN and CDR2 SYDVKM. The CDR3 length is 11 residues. V was pared by 4 bases and J by 10 bases, with 10 bases between. CDR3 loop: CASSSRASQYF. As DNA, the CDR3 is TGTGCCAGCAGTTCCCGGGCCAGCCAGTACTTC.

This clone was detected a few times. The chain joins TRBV7-6 to TRBJ1-1, with no clear D. The germline V gene encodes CDR1 SGHVS and CDR2 FNYEAQ. CDR3 length: 11 residues. Trimming pared 8 bases from V and 5 bases from J, leaving 9 bases between. The CDR3 is CASGSETEAFF. Written as DNA, the CDR3 is TGTGCCAGCGGATCGGAGACTGAAGCTTTCTTT.

This clone was observed a handful of times. The gene calls are TRBV7-9 and TRBJ1-4; 7 bases agree with TRBD1. Looked up from germline, CDR1 is SEHNR and CDR2 is FQNEAQ (reference sequence). The CDR3 spans 14 residues. Trimming cost V 4 bases and J 4 bases; bases outside gene matches: 3. CDR3 loop: CASSYGQVNEKLFF. The DNA for the CDR3 is TGTGCCAGCAGCTATGGACAGGTTAATGAAAAACTGTTTTTT.

V and J are TRBV6-6 and TRBJ2-1, with 11 positions matching TRBD2. Germline V lookup: CDR1 MNHNY, CDR2 SVGAGI (reference sequence). This CDR3 has 15 residues. Trimming cost V 4 bases and J 8 bases; bases outside gene matches: 7. This chain's CDR3 is CASSSTSGSRDEQFF. The CDR3 DNA reads as TGTGCCAGCAGTTCCACTAGCGGGAGTCGAGATGAGCAGTTCTTC.

A few counts support this clone. The chain recombines TRBV7-8 with TRBJ1-4; D perhaps matches TRBD1 (6 bases). The CDR3 runs to 16 residues. Germline V gives CDR1 SGHVS, CDR2 FQNEAQ. Deletions cut 5 bases from V and 2 bases from J, with 15 bases between. The CDR3 DNA is TGTGCCAGCAGCCCCAACAGGGTAACCACTAATGAAAAACTGTTTTTT. Translation: CASSPNRVTTNEKLFF.

The chain employs TRBV28 and TRBJ1-5; D perhaps matches TRBD1 (5 bases). CDR3 length: 15 amino acids. Germline V gene sequence: CDR1 MDHEN, CDR2 SYDVKM. The V gene lost 4 bases and the J gene lost 0 bases, with 10 bases spanning the gap. The CDR3 nucleotides read TGTGCCAGCAGTTACCGACAGATTAGCAATCAGCCCCAGCATTTT. Translation: CASSYRQISNQPQHF.

The chain recombines TRBV7-3 with TRBJ1-2, with D maybe TRBD1 (6 bases). The CDR3 length is 15 residues. V was pared by 5 bases and J by 3 bases, with 16 bases between. CDR1 is SGHTA and CDR2 is FQGTGA in the germline V gene. The CDR3 loop is CASSPYVGADYGYTF. CDR3 bases: TGTGCCAGCAGCCCGTACGTGGGGGCTGACTATGGCTACACCTTC.

The V gene is TRBV4-2, the J gene TRBJ2-1, with 14 bases that match TRBD2. The V gene's germline CDR1 is LGHNA and CDR2 YNFKEQ. This CDR3 comprises 16 residues. J was trimmed by 10 bases and V by 2 bases; bases with no gene match: 7. Here the CDR3 reads CASSQPGLAGAVEQFF. CDR3 DNA: TGTGCCAGCAGCCAACCGGGACTAGCGGGGGCCGTCGAGCAGTTCTTC.